The 13 T cell receptor beta chains below were found in one sample sequenced in a study of blood T cell repertoires in COVID-19. Method: immunoSEQ multiplex PCR; TCRdb's copy keeps in-frame clones and lacks some. This table has about 300,000 clones, about nine tenths appearing once. Input material: peripheral blood. All receptors derive from a woman aged 35 to 49 who had recovered from COVID-19.

This clone was seen a handful of times. The CDR3 coding sequence is TGTGCCAGCCTGGTCGCCCGACAGGGACAGGGATCACCCCTCCACTTT. Encoded protein: CASLVARQGQGSPLHF. The V gene is TRBV2, the J gene TRBJ1-6; 9 nucleotides match TRBD1. V trimming: 8 bases; J trimming: 10 bases; junction bases outside the gene matches: 15. The CDR3 runs to 16 residues. CDR1 is SNHLY, CDR2 FYNNEI, per germline.

The gene calls are TRBV5-4 and TRBJ2-5, with 8 nucleotides matching TRBD2. CDR1 and CDR2 from the germline V gene are SGHNT and YYREEE (reference sequence). The CDR3 runs 14 residues. With 3 bases clipped from V and 5 bases from J, the junction kept 6 bases outside the gene matches. CDR3 DNA sequence: TGTGCCAGCAGCTCCACCCGCGGGGGGGAGACCCAGTACTTC. It specifies CASSSTRGGETQYF.

V gene TRBV15 combines with J gene TRBJ1-6, with 9 bases lining up with TRBD1. This CDR3 has 15 amino acids. Germline loops: CDR1 LNHNV, CDR2 YYDKDF (reference sequence). Trimming cost V 2 bases and J 7 bases; bases outside gene matches: 3. The CDR3 loop is CATSRSGTGNSPLHF. The CDR3 nucleotides read TGTGCCACCAGCAGATCCGGGACAGGGAATTCACCCCTCCACTTT.

The rearrangement uses TRBV18 and TRBJ2-7; 8 bases align to TRBD1. The CDR3 runs to 16 residues. CDR1 is KGHSH, CDR2 LQKENI, per germline. The J segment lost 2 bases and the V segment lost 1 base, leaving 7 bases of the junction unmatched. CDR3 DNA sequence: TGTGCCAGCTCACCACGGGGACAGGCACTACCCTACGAGCAGTACTTC. Translation gives CASSPRGQALPYEQYF. Together with reference TRBV18 and TRBJ2-7, the CDR3 gives the full variable domain: NAGVMQNPRHLVRRRGQEARLRCSPMKGHSHVYWYRQLPEEGLKFMVYLQKENIIDESGMPKERFSAEFPKEGPSILRIQQVVRGDSAAYFCASSPRGQALPYEQYFGPGTRLTVT.

With regard to this clone: Distinct nucleotide sequences in the sample also encode this CDR3. The CDR3 DNA follows: TGTGCCAGCAGCCTCGACAGGGATCAGCCCCAGCATTTT. Translation: CASSLDRDQPQHF. This chain links TRBV2 with TRBJ1-5, with 7 positions matching TRBD1. Germline V gives CDR1 SNHLY, CDR2 FYNNEI. The CDR3 runs 13 residues. Trimming cost V 6 bases and J 5 bases; bases outside gene matches: 4.

The V gene is TRBV27, the J gene TRBJ2-1; TRBD2 agrees at 7 bases. V gave up 5 bases and J gave up 2 bases; unmatched junction bases: 9. The germline V gene encodes CDR1 MNHEY and CDR2 SMNVEV (reference sequence). The CDR3 has 16 residues. The chain's CDR3 is CASSNLPGLPYNEQFF. For the CDR3, the DNA is TGTGCCAGCAGTAACTTGCCGGGACTACCCTACAATGAGCAGTTCTTC.

The V and J genes are TRBV6-5 and TRBJ2-7; maybe TRBD1 (7 bases). Trimming removed 6 bases from V and 6 bases from J, with 18 bases in between. Germline V gene lookup returns CDR1 MNHEY and CDR2 SVGAGI. This CDR3 comprises 14 residues. CDR3 DNA: TGTGCCAGCAGCCAGGGACTCTCAGGGGGCGAGCAGTACTTC. Its translation is CASSQGLSGGEQYF.

The chain is built from TRBV29-1 and TRBJ1-2; possibly TRBD1 for D (6 bases). The CDR3 loop spans 13 amino acids. Germline loops: CDR1 SQVTM, CDR2 ANQGSEA. Trimming removed 7 bases at V and 5 bases at J, with 17 bases between. DNA for the CDR3: TGCAGCGCCGACGTCGGCAGGGGATATGGCTACACCTTC. Translated: CSADVGRGYGYTF.

The chain links TRBV5-6 to TRBJ1-6; the D gene is possibly TRBD1 (6 bases). The germline gives CDR1 SGHDT, CDR2 YYEEEE. Trimming took off 4 bases at V and 9 bases at J, with 14 bases between the two ends. This CDR3 is 14 amino acids long. In nucleotides, the CDR3 is TGTGCCAGCAGCCCGGCTGGGGGCATTTCACCCCTCCACTTT. This encodes CASSPAGGISPLHF.

The rearrangement links TRBV6-4 to TRBJ2-7; the D gene is possibly TRBD1 (5 bases). The CDR3 has 14 amino acids. Between the trimmed V and J ends, which lost 4 bases and 2 bases, there was a span of 12 bases. The germline gives CDR1 MRHNA, CDR2 SNTAGT. The CDR3 coding sequence is TGTGCCAGCAGTGGAAGGGGCACCCCCTACGAGCAGTACTTC. Its protein is CASSGRGTPYEQYF.

In regard to this clone: At the DNA level, this CDR3 is encoded by other sequences in the same sample as well. The genes are TRBV5-1 and TRBJ1-1; D gene unclear. The CDR3 contains 12 residues. Trimming took 0 bases from V and 4 from J, leaving 4 bases between them. Per the germline V gene, CDR1 is SGHRS and CDR2 is YFSETQ. The CDR3 DNA reads TGCGCCAGCAGCTTGGCGAGCACTGAAGCTTTCTTT. Its translation is CASSLASTEAFF. Together with reference TRBV5-1 and TRBJ1-1, the CDR3 gives the full variable domain: KAGVTQTPRYLIKTRGQQVTLSCSPISGHRSVSWYQQTPGQGLQFLFEYFSETQRNKGNFPGRFSGRQFSNSRSEMNVSTLELGDSALYLCASSLASTEAFFGQGTRLTVV.

V gene TRBV30 combines with J gene TRBJ2-5; 11 bases line up with TRBD2. Germline values: CDR1 GTSNPN, CDR2 SVGIG (reference sequence). The CDR3 is made up of 15 amino acids. With 2 bases clipped from V and 5 bases from J, the junction kept 7 bases outside the gene matches. The CDR3, as DNA: TGTGCCTGGAGTTATAGCGGGGGGGCCGGTGAGACCCAGTACTTC. As protein: CAWSYSGGAGETQYF. The full variable domain, its missing parts supplied by reference TRBV30 and TRBJ2-5, is SQTIHQWPATLVQPVGSPLSLECTVEGTSNPNLYWYRQAAGRGLQLLFYSVGIGQISSEVPQNLSASRPQDRQFILSSKKLLLSDSGFYLCAWSYSGGAGETQYFGPGTRLLVL.

The chain uses TRBV5-6 and TRBJ2-7; 7 bases line up with TRBD1. The length of the CDR3 is 14 residues. CDR1 is SGHDT and CDR2 is YYEEEE in the germline V gene. After removal of 3 bases from V and 2 bases from J, the junction contained 5 bases not matched to a gene. The CDR3 loop is CASSSGTEAYEQYF. The CDR3 nucleotides are TGTGCCAGCAGCTCGGGGACAGAGGCCTACGAGCAGTACTTC.